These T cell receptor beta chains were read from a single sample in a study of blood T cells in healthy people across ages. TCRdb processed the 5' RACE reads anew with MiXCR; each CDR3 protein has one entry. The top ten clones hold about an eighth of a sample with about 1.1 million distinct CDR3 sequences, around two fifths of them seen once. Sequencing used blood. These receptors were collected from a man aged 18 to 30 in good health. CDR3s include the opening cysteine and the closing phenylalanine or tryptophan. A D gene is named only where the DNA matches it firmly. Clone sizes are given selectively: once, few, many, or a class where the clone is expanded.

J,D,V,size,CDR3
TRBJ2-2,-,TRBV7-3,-,CASSSSKDTGELFF
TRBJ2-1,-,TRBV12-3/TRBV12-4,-,CASNLNEQFF
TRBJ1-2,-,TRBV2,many,CASADYGYTF
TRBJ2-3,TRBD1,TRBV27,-,CASSYRTGIGTDTQYF
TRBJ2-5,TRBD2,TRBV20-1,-,CSAELSGGAVETQYF
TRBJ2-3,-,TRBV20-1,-,CSAGTPDTQYF
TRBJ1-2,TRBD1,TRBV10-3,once,CAINPGQGRGYTF
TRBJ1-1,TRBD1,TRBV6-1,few,CASSAETGAMNTEAFF
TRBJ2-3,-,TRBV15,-,CATSQDLTDTQYF
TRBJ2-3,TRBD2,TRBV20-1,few,CSASTSGNTDTQYF
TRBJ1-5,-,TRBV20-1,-,CSAKGINQPQHF
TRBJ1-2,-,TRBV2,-,CASSETTPGYGYTF
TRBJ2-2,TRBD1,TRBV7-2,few,CASSFLSGTANTGELFF
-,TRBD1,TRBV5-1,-,CASSLGSGTEDIQYF
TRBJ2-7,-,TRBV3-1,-,CASSQTRGEQYF
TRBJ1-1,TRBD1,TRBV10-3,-,CAISGTGGKGTEVFF
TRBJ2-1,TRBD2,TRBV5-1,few,CASSSSKRGFSYNEQFF
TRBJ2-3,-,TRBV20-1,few,CSARPSLVPSTDTQYF
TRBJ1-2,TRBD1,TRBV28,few,CASSELGQGAYGYTF
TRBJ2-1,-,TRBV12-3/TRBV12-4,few,CASRGARNEQFF
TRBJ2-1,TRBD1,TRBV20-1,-,CSAYSGTGGLSGEQFF
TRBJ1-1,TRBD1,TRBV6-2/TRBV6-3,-,CASSYRRTGGSTEAFF
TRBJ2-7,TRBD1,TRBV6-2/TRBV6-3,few,CASSPGTGVGTYEQYF
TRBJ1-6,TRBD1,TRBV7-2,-,CASSFGTGLNSPLHF
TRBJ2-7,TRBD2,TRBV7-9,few,CASRSRLAGYNEQYF
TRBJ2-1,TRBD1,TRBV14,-,CASAQTGSIYNEQFF
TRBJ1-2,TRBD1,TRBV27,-,CASSAPGGGYGYTF
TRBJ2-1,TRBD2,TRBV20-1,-,CSAKGTSGRNEQFF
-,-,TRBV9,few,CASSVGAGSDEQYF
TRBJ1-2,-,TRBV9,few,CASSPQENYGYTF
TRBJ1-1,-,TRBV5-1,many,CASSQGRRANTEAFF
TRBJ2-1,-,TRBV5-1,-,CASSKQFGSYNEQFF
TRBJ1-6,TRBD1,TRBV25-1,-,CASTMDRQLHF
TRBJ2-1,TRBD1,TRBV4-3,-,CASSRARGLNEQFF
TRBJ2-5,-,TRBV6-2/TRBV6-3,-,CASSPGHISVQYF
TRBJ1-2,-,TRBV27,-,CASKGLGANYGYTF
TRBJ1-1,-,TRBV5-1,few,CASSLASSIGELEAFF
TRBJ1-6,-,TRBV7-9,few,CASSHSEMNSPLHF
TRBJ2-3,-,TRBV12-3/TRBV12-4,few,CASSFAGPGSADTQYF
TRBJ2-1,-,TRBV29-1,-,CSVHTGREQFF
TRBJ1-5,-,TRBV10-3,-,CAISESGGFNQPQHF
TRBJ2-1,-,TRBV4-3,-,CASSRFWGLNNEQFF
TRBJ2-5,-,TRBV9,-,CASTPRGDHQETQYF
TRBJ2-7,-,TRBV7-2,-,CASSLAREFNYEQYF
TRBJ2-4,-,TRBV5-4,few,CASSFDRDLNIQYF